A selection of T cell receptor beta chains follows, all from one sample in a study of T cells after yellow fever vaccination. TCRdb redid the calling of the 5' RACE reads with MiXCR, one entry per CDR3 protein. The sample includes under 400,000 distinct CDR3 sequences, 11% seen only once; the top ten take around 20%. The material sequenced was PBMCs, taken on the day of the first yellow fever vaccination. Every receptor here comes from a man in his late teens or twenties who received the YFV17D yellow fever vaccine. Each CDR3 is given with its conserved first and last residue. D genes are given only for firm matches. Some rows mark clone size as missing; the rest say once, few, many or name a class of expanded clone.

j_gene: TRBJ2-1
abundance: NA
d_gene: TRBD1
v_gene: TRBV7-9
CDR3nt: TGTGCCAGCAGGGACAGGGTTGATGGTGAGCAGTTCTTC
CDR3aa: CASRDRVDGEQFF

j_gene: TRBJ1-5
abundance: many
d_gene: NA
v_gene: TRBV20-1
CDR3nt: TGCAGTGCTAGAGATTTGTCCCTCGGGGGGCAGAGCAATCAGCCCCAGCATTTT
CDR3aa: CSARDLSLGGQSNQPQHF

j_gene: TRBJ1-5
abundance: NA
d_gene: TRBD1
v_gene: TRBV4-1
CDR3nt: TGCGCCAGCAGCCACGAAGGACAGGAGATCAGGCCCCAGCATTTT
CDR3aa: CASSHEGQEIRPQHF

j_gene: TRBJ2-5
abundance: few
d_gene: NA
v_gene: TRBV4-3
CDR3nt: TGCGCCAGCAGCCCAGCTCAGGGCGTCCAAGAGACCCAGTACTTC
CDR3aa: CASSPAQGVQETQYF

j_gene: TRBJ2-7
abundance: few
d_gene: NA
v_gene: TRBV6-5
CDR3nt: TGTGCCAGCAGTTTCTCCGGGTCCTACTACGAGCAGTACTTC
CDR3aa: CASSFSGSYYEQYF

j_gene: TRBJ2-6
abundance: few
d_gene: NA
v_gene: TRBV6-5
CDR3nt: TGTGCCAGCAGTTACACGCCACAGGGCTCGGGGGCCAACGTCCTGACTTTC
CDR3aa: CASSYTPQGSGANVLTF

j_gene: TRBJ2-1
abundance: few
d_gene: TRBD2
v_gene: TRBV3-1
CDR3nt: TGTGCCAGCAGCCAGGCTACTAGCGTCAGCTCCTACAATGAGCAGTTCTTC
CDR3aa: CASSQATSVSSYNEQFF

j_gene: TRBJ2-2
abundance: many
d_gene: NA
v_gene: TRBV7-8
CDR3nt: TGTGCCAGCAGCAACAACGACAGGGAGGTAGTGGCCGGGGAGCTGTTTTTT
CDR3aa: CASSNNDREVVAGELFF

j_gene: TRBJ2-3
abundance: NA
d_gene: NA
v_gene: TRBV9
CDR3nt: TGTGCCAGCAGCGTGGCGGGCACAGATACGCAGTATTTT
CDR3aa: CASSVAGTDTQYF

j_gene: TRBJ2-2
abundance: NA
d_gene: TRBD2
v_gene: TRBV10-3
CDR3nt: TGTGCCATCAGTGAAATACCCGGGACTAGCGGGTATACGAACACCGGGGAGCTGTTTTTT
CDR3aa: CAISEIPGTSGYTNTGELFF

j_gene: TRBJ2-7
abundance: NA
d_gene: NA
v_gene: TRBV23-1
CDR3nt: TGCGCCAGCAGTCAATCAAGGGACCCCCACTCCTACGAGCAGTACTTC
CDR3aa: CASSQSRDPHSYEQYF

j_gene: TRBJ2-2
abundance: many
d_gene: NA
v_gene: TRBV27
CDR3nt: TGTGCCAGCCCACTGAACGCGGGCGGGGAGCTGTTTTTT
CDR3aa: CASPLNAGGELFF

j_gene: TRBJ1-6
abundance: NA
d_gene: NA
v_gene: TRBV6-2/TRBV6-3
CDR3nt: TGTGCCAGCATGGAGTTGAATTCACCCCTCCACTTT
CDR3aa: CASMELNSPLHF

j_gene: TRBJ2-1
abundance: few
d_gene: NA
v_gene: TRBV7-2
CDR3nt: TGTGCCAGCAGCCGAGACTTTAGTGAGCAGTTCTTC
CDR3aa: CASSRDFSEQFF

j_gene: TRBJ1-2
abundance: NA
d_gene: TRBD1
v_gene: TRBV5-4
CDR3nt: TGTGCCAGCAGCCAAGGGACAGGGCGTTCGAACTATGGCTACACCTTC
CDR3aa: CASSQGTGRSNYGYTF